The present TCR beta chain was sequenced within a study of control samples from healthy donors and cancer patients. The ends were cut back, 5 bases at V and 2 bases at J, with 13 bases in the middle. Germline V CDR1 and CDR2: SGHAT, FQNNGV. The length of the CDR3 is 14 residues. Some clones are missing from TCRdb's copy, which holds only in-frame ones; the method was immunoSEQ multiplex PCR. The sample lists approximately 100,000 clones; 80% to 90% were seen once. This receptor was taken from a man aged 25-40 years in good health. The chain combines TRBV11-2 with TRBJ2-7; maybe TRBD1 (6 bases). The sample taken for sequencing was blood. The CDR3 reads CASSLIRQAYEQYF. In DNA, the CDR3 is TGTGCCAGCAGCCTAATAAGACAGGCCTACGAGCAGTACTTC.